This entry lists 5 T cell receptor beta chains sequenced from one sample in a study of regulatory T cells in long-lasting Graves disease. The time point denotes: persistent/refractory GD, antithyroid drugs over 5 years with positive TRAb. The TCR library was made from RNA extracted from PBMCs. The TCR beta library used iRepertoire HTBI primers with Arm-PCR amplification of CDR3. Each CDR3 protein is one row after TCRdb ran MiXCR on the multiplex PCR reads. Of about 660,000 distinct CDR3 sequences listed, approximately 31% are singletons. The source material was peripheral blood mononuclear cells (PBMCs), sampled when the disease was refractory, from a patient treated with antithyroid drugs. These receptor sequences come from a female donor with Graves disease.

The V and J genes are TRBV20-1 and TRBJ2-5; D may be TRBD2 (6 bases). V lost 7 bases, J lost 5 bases, and 14 bases lay in between. This CDR3 spans 12 amino acids. CDR1 and CDR2 from the germline V gene are DFQATT and SNEGSKA (reference sequence). CDR3: CSVKRAGETQYF. CDR3 nucleotide sequence: TGCAGTGTTAAGCGGGCTGGGGAGACCCAGTACTTC.

The V call is TRBV11-2, the J call TRBJ2-7; TRBD2 is a possible D gene (5 bases). Germline V CDR1 and CDR2: SGHAT, FQNNGV. V was cut by 1 base and J by 5 bases, with 12 bases left in between. The CDR3 spans 14 residues. The CDR3 loop is CASSLAATRNEQYF. In DNA form, the CDR3 reads TGTGCCAGCAGCTTAGCCGCTACTAGGAACGAGCAGTACTTC. The whole variable domain, remainder taken from reference TRBV11-2 and TRBJ2-7, is EAGVAQSPRYKIIEKRQSVAFWCNPISGHATLYWYQQILGQGPKLLIQFQNNGVVDDSQLPKDRFSAERLKGVDSTLKIQPAKLEDSAVYLCASSLAATRNEQYFGPGTRLTVT.

This clonotype showed up just a few times. The V gene is TRBV6-2 or TRBV6-3, the J gene TRBJ2-7, with 7 bases fitting TRBD2. The CDR3 runs 14 residues. Germline loops: CDR1 MNHEY, CDR2 SVGEGT. V shed 2 bases and J 2 bases; nucleotides not matched to a gene: 3. The CDR3 region is CASSYSGTAYEQYF. For the CDR3, the DNA is TGTGCCAGCAGTTACAGCGGGACTGCCTACGAGCAGTACTTC.

The sample holds a few counts of this clonotype. The genes are TRBV20-1 and TRBJ1-4; 7 positions agree with TRBD1. J was trimmed by 5 bases and V by 3 bases; bases with no gene match: 3. In germline, CDR1 is DFQATT, CDR2 SNEGSKA (reference sequence). The CDR3 is 13 residues long. The CDR3 DNA reads TGCAGTGCTAGGACAGGGCGGAATGAAAAACTGTTTTTT. This sequence encodes CSARTGRNEKLFF.

The chain carries TRBV7-9 and TRBJ2-7; weak D call: TRBD2 (5 bases). CDR3 length equals 13 residues. The germline gives CDR1 SEHNR, CDR2 FQNEAQ (reference sequence). V was shortened by 4 bases and J by 7 bases, with 14 bases between the two germline ends. The CDR3 loop is CASSSESEEEQYF. CDR3 nucleotide sequence: TGTGCCAGCAGCTCAGAATCGGAGGAGGAGCAGTACTTC.